The 8 T cell receptor beta chains below come from one sample, sequenced in a study of read filtering for tumor transcriptome and immune sequencing. Molecular barcoded adaptors covering alpha/delta and beta/gamma chains were used on 400 ng RNA. TCRdb re-analysed the reads in MiXCR, keeping a single row per CDR3 protein. The table has roughly 82,000 distinct CDR3 sequences, 9% to 15% seen once. Sample: a population of CD138-negative cells sorted from bone marrow. The receptors here all came from a donor aged 40 or over with multiple myeloma.

With respect to this clonotype: A much larger clone differs from this one at a single base, so this may be a read error. The V call is TRBV2, the J call TRBJ2-1; TRBD1 is a possible D gene (6 bases). The V gene's germline CDR1 is SNHLY and CDR2 FYNNEI. The ends were cut back, 4 bases at V and 12 bases at J, with 10 bases in the middle. The CDR3 consists of 11 residues. The CDR3 loop reads CASSASGVQFF. Written as DNA, the CDR3 is TGTGCCAGCAGTGCCTCAGGGGTGCAGTTCTTC.

This clonotype was counted ten times or more. The V call is TRBV20-1, the J call TRBJ1-5, with a weak D call TRBD1 (5 bases). Trimming took off 5 bases at V and 6 bases at J, with 14 bases between the two ends. The CDR3 is 13 amino acids. Per germline, CDR1 DFQATT and CDR2 SNEGSKA (reference sequence). The CDR3 is CSALRAGSQPQHF. The CDR3 DNA is TGCAGTGCTCTACGGGCAGGGAGTCAGCCCCAGCATTTT.

Notes on this clonotype: A read error may account for a junction end that differs from germline. The rearrangement uses TRBV7-3 and TRBJ2-1; TRBD1 might be the D (6 bases). The CDR3 totals 15 residues. In germline, CDR1 is SGHTA, CDR2 FQGTGA. CDR3 nucleotides: TGTGCCAGCAGCTTACTGAGCAGGGGAGACAATGAGCAGTCCTTC. Its translation: CASSLLSRGDNEQSF.

This clonotype was recorded many times. This sequence joins TRBV28 and TRBJ1-1, with a possible D match to TRBD1 (5 bases). Germline V gives CDR1 MDHEN, CDR2 SYDVKM. CDR3 length equals 18 residues. V was trimmed by 6 bases and J by 11 bases, leaving 34 bases between them. CDR3 bases: TGTGCCAGCAGCTCTCCCCTTTTGGGGCAGGATGATAGCAAGGCGGCTTTCTTT. As protein: CASSSPLLGQDDSKAAFF.

This clonotype has only a few counts. This may be a read error: a much more frequent sequence differs by one nucleotide. The chain is built from TRBV28 and TRBJ2-7; D tentatively fits TRBD1 or TRBD2 (5 bases each). Germline CDR1 is MDHEN and CDR2 is SYDVKM. This CDR3 contains 14 residues. CDR3 DNA sequence: TGTGCCAGCAGCACCGGGACCGACCTTTACGAGCACTACTTC. Its translation: CASSTGTDLYEHYF.

This clonotype was seen once. The junction departs from germline at one end; a sequencing error may be responsible. Here the CDR3 reads CSGLVYPDTEAFF. The CDR3 DNA is TGCAGCGGCCTGGTGTACCCGGACACAGAAGCTTTCTTT. The J gene is TRBJ1-1, the V gene TRBV29-1, with TRBD1 as a possible D gene (5 bases). This CDR3 is built from 13 residues. CDR1 and CDR2 (germline): SQVTM, ANQGSEA. Full variable domain (outside the CDR3, taken from reference TRBV29-1 and TRBJ1-1): SAVISQKPSRDICQRGTSLTIQCQVDSQVTMMFWYRQQPGQSLTLIATANQGSEATYESGFVIDKFPISRPNLTFSTLTVSNMSPEDSSIYLCSGLVYPDTEAFFGQGTRLTVV.

This clonotype was detected ten times or more. This chain uses TRBV20-1 with TRBJ1-4, with D perhaps TRBD1 (5 bases). The CDR3 runs 13 residues. The V gene lost 6 bases and the J gene lost 7 bases, with 15 bases spanning the gap. Germline-derived CDR1 and CDR2 are DFQATT and SNEGSKA (reference sequence). CDR3 DNA: TGCAGTGCGCGGGCCGGGGGTGGTGAAAAACTGTTTTTT. Protein: CSARAGGGEKLFF.

The chain links TRBV5-1 to TRBJ2-2; D is ambiguous. This CDR3 contains 15 residues. Trimming cost V 0 bases and J 1 base, with 7 bases left between them. CDR1 is SGHRS, CDR2 YFSETQ, per germline. Here the CDR3 reads CASSLDPMNTGELFF. The CDR3 DNA is TGCGCCAGCAGCTTGGACCCCATGAACACCGGGGAGCTGTTTTTT.